This TCR beta chain was found in a study of T cell changes during pregnancy in multiple sclerosis. The data were produced by immunoSEQ multiplex PCR, yet TCRdb's version contains in-frame clones alone and is incomplete. Among 70,000 to 85,000 clones listed, 92% were seen once. The sample here was peripheral blood, taken before pregnancy. This TCR was recovered from a female donor with multiple sclerosis, enrolled in a pregnancy study.

The CDR3 DNA reads TGTGCCAGAAGCCTAAACAGTTACACTGAAGCTTTCTTT. Translation gives CARSLNSYTEAFF. The chain employs TRBV5-3 and TRBJ1-1; D not resolved. TRBV5-3 is placed among ORFs of uncertain function. Trimming took off 4 bases at V and 3 bases at J, with 10 bases between the two ends. The CDR3 has 13 amino acids.